Described below is a single TCR beta chain sequence and its context. It has no known antigen specificity. No clone much larger than this one lies a single base away; base qualities are absent. The data were taken from a study of long-term antiretroviral therapy in people with HIV (dated by TCRdb to the early 2020s). Some background on the complete study: The earliest samples were collected approximately a decade before the 2015 WHO recommendation for immediate ART, a period when ART was typically delayed until CD4 counts fell. Whether ART initiation and durable HIV suppression were associated with changes in peripheral blood TRB repertoire composition and diversity was tested in a retrospective serial study. The cohort contributed about 200 cryopreserved PBMC samples from around 30 adults with confirmed HIV infection, collected serially over a mean of about six years (range 1-12). Of the roughly 30 participants with HIV, some 12 were female. No cross-contamination during QIAcube processing was shown when test extractions of a monoclonal T-cell line were performed alongside 25 to 35 polyclonal samples. Paper-wide results and their limitations: Narrower CDR3 length ranges were observed in HIV repertoires than in controls, and an antigen-experienced repertoire with only a slight naive shift after ART was suggested by the network structure. The samples span the years 2004 to 2017, and the ART regimens used may be less effective than current regimens. Owing to limited PBMC availability, only the TCR beta chain was sequenced, without alpha chain pairing. Inferences about post-ART repertoire changes are limited because no data were available on ART adherence, viral resistance or therapy changes. The repertoire was dominated across all time points by expanded TRB clones identified before ART initiation, although this dominance was seen to fluctuate and to decrease in many PLHIV after ART. Because pre-ART samples had limited cell numbers, profiling was done on unsorted PBMC rather than on sorted CD4+ and CD8+ T cells. Starting ART was linked to a significant rise in TRB diversity, yet even with long-term ART the diversity remained significantly lower than in transplant donor controls.

Inclusion was restricted to participants for whom at least one PBMC sample before ART initiation and at least two post-ART samples were available. Every participant with HIV received treatment in the United States of America. Cryopreserved samples of about 1-10 million PBMC were thawed and washed before DNA extraction. At the time of the earliest PBMC sample, participants with HIV were aged between about 20 and 54 years. PBMC samples were contributed by each participant from 1-4 timepoints before ART initiation and 2-8 timepoints after ART initiation, with a median of 7 samples. Serial HIV viral load, CD4+ T-cell count, ART history and demographic data were obtained for every participant. Genomic DNA was extracted from unsorted PBMC with a Qiagen kit on a QIAcube, with processing performed in batches of 12 samples. The immunoSEQ hsTCRB v3.0 assay was used at survey level resolution for TRB variable region sequencing. TRB sequencing targeted a depth of about 40,000-50,000 T-cell genomes per sample. An Illumina MiSeq with a v3 150-cycle kit was used to sequence the pooled TRB libraries. The published analysis was carried out like this. Repertoire analysis was performed in R inside a reproducible Nextflow workflow that covered QC, data transformation and analysis. LymphoSeq2, an R package for exploring AIRR-Seq data, was used to implement the custom analyses. A handful of samples yielding fewer than 5000 total TRB sequences were excluded, leaving around 190 analyzed HIV repertoires. Of the 188 retained HIV repertoires, about 60 were collected before and around 130 after ART initiation. Repertoires were downsampled to 5000 TRB nucleotide sequences, with summary statistics averaged over 100 downsampling iterations. The analysis kept only TRB sequences whose CDR3 regions were at least seven amino acids long. Diversity was assessed using a clonality score derived from Shannon entropy and using the Gini coefficient. In the repertoire networks, any two of the top 5000 CDR3 amino acid sequences were linked whenever the two sequences differed by an edit distance of one. For TRB CDR3 amino acid sequences, antigen specificity groups and MHC restriction were predicted with GLIPH2. Known CMV, EBV, HIV or tissue antigen associations were flagged by matching CDR3 amino acid sequences against VDJdb and McPAS-TCR. Pre-ART, post-ART and control groups were compared with Wilcoxon signed-rank tests and Holm-Bonferroni correction. TCRdb carries this immuneACCESS record with in-frame sequences only. Its versions omit some clonotypes, under half of them owing to an unresolved V gene in the studies checked, with the rest unexplained. The DNA gave D and trimming, while V, J and clone size come from that table. This sample holds under 50,000 clones; roughly 85% were observed only once. The top ten clonotypes cover over 5.5% of the sample.

As encoded in the germline V gene, CDR1 is SNHLY while CDR2 is FYNNEI. After removal of 6 bases from V and 0 bases from J, the junction retains 3 bases not matched to a gene. The CDR3, from cysteine to phenylalanine, totals 14 residues. The retained sequence is limited to the CDR3, 42 bases, with the frame set at the first base. The chain couples TRBV2 to TRBJ2-3, with 7 junctional bases fitting TRBD1. Source: unsorted PBMCs, taken 3.1 years after starting antiretroviral therapy. The receptor's source is a woman aged 45-65 years with HIV. The CDR3 here reads CASSPGQSTDTQYF. The nucleotides are TGTGCCAGCAGCCCGGGACAGAGCACAGATACGCAGTATTTT.